Following are 30 T cell receptor beta chains from one sample sequenced in a study of human T cells and chemical hapten exposure. TCRdb reprocessed the RACE reads with MiXCR, giving one entry per CDR3 protein. This sample has about 64,000 distinct CDR3 sequences, with around 10% found just once. Time point here: patch test 3, about 24 weeks after DPC sensitization. Indicated treatment: therapeutic diphenylcyclopropenone sensitization with weekly scalp DPC. Sequencing used whole blood, obtained in connection with sensitization to the hapten diphenylcyclopropenone (DPC). The origin of the receptors is a woman under 40 with alopecia areata. Some clones in this sample may be carry-over from other donors' samples.

V and J are TRBV10-3 and TRBJ1-1; 7 bases fit TRBD1. This CDR3 is 14 amino acids long. After removal of 3 bases from V and 1 base from J, the junction contained 2 bases not matched to a gene. The germline gives CDR1 ENHRY, CDR2 SYGVKD. The CDR3 here is CAISETGENTEAFF. CDR3 sequence (DNA): TGTGCCATCAGTGAAACAGGGGAGAACACTGAAGCTTTCTTT.

Only a few counts were recorded for this clonotype. The chain has TRBV7-3 and TRBJ2-1; 7 bases agree with TRBD2. Germline-derived CDR1 and CDR2 are SGHTA and FQGTGA. This CDR3 is built from 13 residues. V dropped 1 base and J dropped 6; count of bases not matched to a gene: 0. CDR3 coding DNA: TGTGCCAGCAGCTTAAGGGAGGGCAATGAGCAGTTCTTC. Protein: CASSLREGNEQFF.

This rearrangement joins TRBV6-1 to TRBJ2-7; 10 bases match TRBD1. In germline, CDR1 is MNHNS, CDR2 SASEGT. The CDR3 is made up of 13 amino acids. The V and J ends lost 10 bases and 6 bases, in that order; junction bases with no gene match: 9. The CDR3 nucleotides are TGTGCCAACCGCGGGACAGGGGCTAGCGAGCAGTACTTC. This codes for CANRGTGASEQYF.

This clonotype appeared many times. The V and J genes are TRBV7-3 and TRBJ2-1; weak D call: TRBD1 (5 bases). V was clipped by 0 bases and J by 7 bases, with 13 bases between them. Germline CDR1 and CDR2: SGHTA and FQGTGA. This CDR3 spans 15 amino acids. CDR3 in amino acids: CASSLTQAGRNEQFF. The CDR3 nucleotides are TGTGCCAGCAGCTTAACACAGGCCGGCCGAAATGAGCAGTTCTTC. Full variable domain (missing parts from reference TRBV7-3 and TRBJ2-1): GAGVSQTPSNKVTEKGKYVELRCDPISGHTALYWYRQSLGQGPEFLIYFQGTGAADDSGLPNDRFFAVRPEGSVSTLKIQRTERGDSAVYLCASSLTQAGRNEQFFGPGTRLTVL.

This clonotype was recorded a few times. DNA of the CDR3: TGTGCCAGCAGTACCCGCGGACGGATCTATGGCTACACCTTC. As protein: CASSTRGRIYGYTF. The chain uses TRBV6-2 or TRBV6-3 and TRBJ1-2; the D is unclear. Germline V gene sequence: CDR1 MNHEY, CDR2 SVGEGT. The CDR3 sequence is 14 residues long. V lost 5 bases and J lost 4, with 14 bases in between.

This clonotype was seen a few times. V gene TRBV2 combines with J gene TRBJ2-2; no firm D call. Germline CDR1 is SNHLY and CDR2 is FYNNEI. The CDR3 has 15 amino acids. V lost 3 bases to trimming and J lost 4 bases, with 12 bases between them. DNA for the CDR3: TGTGCCAGCAGTGATTCGCCAGGAGCCACCGGGGAGCTGTTTTTT. Translating gives CASSDSPGATGELFF.

The genes are TRBV7-9 and TRBJ2-5; no firm D call. The CDR3 has 15 residues. Per the germline V gene, CDR1 is SEHNR and CDR2 is FQNEAQ (reference sequence). Trimming stripped 1 base from V and 2 bases from J, with 11 bases between. The CDR3 region is CASSLDELRQETQYF. The DNA of the CDR3 is TGTGCCAGCAGCTTAGACGAACTCCGGCAAGAGACCCAGTACTTC.

This clonotype was picked up many times. The V gene is TRBV18, the J gene TRBJ1-1; D remains ambiguous. This CDR3 contains 14 residues. V was cut by 6 bases and J by 0 bases, with 11 bases left in between. CDR1 is KGHSH, CDR2 LQKENI, per germline. The CDR3 region is CASSRRRVNTEAFF. The CDR3 DNA reads as TGTGCCAGCTCCCGGCGGAGAGTGAACACTGAAGCTTTCTTT.

The chain carries TRBV7-2 and TRBJ2-1; possible D gene TRBD2, 5 bases. Trimming took off 6 bases at V and 7 bases at J, with 22 bases between the two ends. This CDR3 contains 16 residues. Germline CDR1 reads SGHTA; CDR2 reads FQGNSA. The CDR3 nucleotides read TGTGCCAGCAGTATCAGACCAGGACTCGCCTCAAATGAGCAGTTCTTC. It specifies CASSIRPGLASNEQFF.

This clonotype was observed many times. V usage is TRBV28 and J usage is TRBJ2-1; 7 bases are shared with TRBD2. CDR3 length equals 15 residues. J was trimmed by 5 bases and V by 1 base; bases with no gene match: 5. Germline CDR1 and CDR2: MDHEN and SYDVKM. Written as DNA, the CDR3 is TGTGCCAGCAGTTTATTGTCTAGCGGTGACAATGAGCAGTTCTTC. It is translated as CASSLLSSGDNEQFF.

This clonotype was seen more than once but under ten times. V usage is TRBV6-4 and J usage is TRBJ2-3; 10 bases are a match to TRBD1. The CDR3 contains 16 residues. The ends lost 6 bases at V and 6 bases at J; junction bases unmatched: 12. The germline CDR1 and CDR2 sequences are MRHNA and SNTAGT. CDR3 DNA: TGTGCCAGCAGCCCAATACTGACAGGGGGCGCGGATACGCAGTATTTT. It translates to CASSPILTGGADTQYF.

A few counts support this clonotype. The rearrangement uses TRBV7-9 and TRBJ2-3; possibly TRBD2 for D (6 bases). Germline CDR1 and CDR2: SEHNR and FQNEAQ (reference sequence). V lost 8 bases and J lost 1, with 13 bases in between. This CDR3 is 14 amino acids long. CDR3 region: CASRRGGGTDTQYF. In nucleotides, the CDR3 is TGTGCCAGCCGGCGGGGCGGGGGCACAGATACGCAGTATTTT.

A few counts support this clonotype. The chain joins TRBV9 to TRBJ1-6; no clear D. Germline V gene sequence: CDR1 SGDLS, CDR2 YYNGEE. V lost 1 base to trimming and J lost 6 bases, with 8 bases between them. CDR3 length: 14 amino acids. The CDR3 nucleotides read TGTGCCAGCAGCGTAACTGAGGCTAATTCACCCCTCCACTTT. As protein: CASSVTEANSPLHF.

This clonotype came up many times. The rearrangement uses TRBV11-3 and TRBJ2-7, with D perhaps matching TRBD2 (7 bases). The V gene's germline CDR1 is SGHNT and CDR2 YENEEA. The CDR3 sequence is 16 residues long. V was clipped by 6 bases and J by 3 bases, with 21 bases between them. DNA for the CDR3: TGTGCCAGCAGTCAGGCGTCGGGGGGCGCGGACTACGAGCAGTACTTC. This sequence encodes CASSQASGGADYEQYF.

This clonotype was picked up many times. The CDR3 protein is CASHRDSLSYNEQFF. The DNA for the CDR3 is TGTGCCAGCCATAGGGACAGCCTCTCCTACAATGAGCAGTTCTTC. This chain joins TRBV6-2 or TRBV6-3 and TRBJ2-1; 7 bases fit TRBD1. CDR1 and CDR2 (germline): MNHEY, SVGEGT. The CDR3 loop spans 15 amino acids. Unmatched junction bases numbered 7, after V lost 8 bases and J lost 0 bases.

This clonotype was picked up a small number of times. J is TRBJ2-5 and V is TRBV7-9; D uncertain. Germline CDR1 reads SEHNR; CDR2 reads FQNEAQ (reference sequence). Trimming shortened V by 1 base and J by 9 bases, and 18 bases separated the two germline ends. The CDR3 covers 15 residues. The CDR3 loop is CASSLGGSPSGAQYF. The CDR3 bases are TGTGCCAGCAGCTTAGGGGGTAGCCCGAGTGGGGCCCAGTACTTC.

This clonotype was seen repeatedly, ten times or more. The chain joins TRBV27 to TRBJ2-2, with D possibly matching TRBD2 (6 bases). V gave up 5 bases and J gave up 2 bases, with 15 bases separating them. There are 16 residues in the CDR3. Germline V gene lookup returns CDR1 MNHEY and CDR2 SMNVEV (reference sequence). The DNA of the CDR3 is TGTGCCAGCAGTGGGTGGGGGGACTCCAACACCGGGGAGCTGTTTTTT. This gives the protein CASSGWGDSNTGELFF.

This clonotype was detected ten times or more. The chain carries TRBV11-2 and TRBJ2-3; D possibly corresponds to TRBD2 (6 bases). The germline V gene encodes CDR1 SGHAT and CDR2 FQNNGV. The CDR3 is 13 residues long. V was cut by 7 bases and J by 7 bases, with 15 bases left in between. CDR3 bases: TGTGCCAGCACCGGGGGAGGCTTTTATACGCAGTATTTT. Protein product: CASTGGGFYTQYF.

The rearrangement joins TRBV7-6 to TRBJ2-5; D gene ambiguous. Germline assignment: CDR1 SGHVS and CDR2 FNYEAQ. The ends were cut back, 1 base at V and 4 bases at J, with 7 bases in the middle. The CDR3 loop spans 13 amino acids. The chain's CDR3 is CASSLGLRETQYF. DNA of the CDR3: TGTGCCAGCAGCTTAGGACTCAGAGAGACCCAGTACTTC.

This clonotype has more than one count but fewer than ten. This chain joins TRBV4-2 and TRBJ2-6, with TRBD1 matching 9 bases. The V and J ends lost 4 bases and 6 bases, in that order; junction bases with no gene match: 7. CDR3 length equals 16 residues. Germline V gives CDR1 LGHNA, CDR2 YNFKEQ. The CDR3 region is CASSPAQGAAANVLTF. The CDR3 DNA reads TGTGCCAGCAGCCCGGCACAGGGGGCGGCGGCCAACGTCCTGACTTTC.

This sequence joins TRBV20-1 and TRBJ2-1; 10 nucleotides line up with TRBD1. The germline CDR1 and CDR2 sequences are DFQATT and SNEGSKA (reference sequence). This CDR3 has 15 residues. After removal of 5 bases from V and 4 bases from J, the junction contained 8 bases not matched to a gene. CDR3 region: CSAPTGTGAYNEQFF. DNA for the CDR3: TGCAGTGCTCCGACCGGGACAGGGGCATACAATGAGCAGTTCTTC.

As regards this clonotype: A much larger clone is a single base away; this may be a read error. This chain uses TRBV7-2 with TRBJ1-5; the match to TRBD1 covers 8 bases. This CDR3 region has 15 residues. Germline V CDR1 and CDR2: SGHTA, FQGNSA. This chain's CDR3 is CASSMGTGRNQPQRF. The CDR3 region has the DNA TGTGCCAGCAGCATGGGGACAGGCCGCAATCAGCCCCAGCGTTTT.

The chain links TRBV2 to TRBJ2-1; D is uncertain. Trimming removed 7 bases from V and 0 bases from J, with 10 bases in between. Germline CDR1 SNHLY, CDR2 FYNNEI. The CDR3 loop spans 14 amino acids. The CDR3 DNA reads TGTGCCAGCAACGCGGCGAGCTCCTACAATGAGCAGTTCTTC. Encoded protein: CASNAASSYNEQFF.

A few counts support this clonotype. The V and J genes are TRBV14 and TRBJ1-5; D is uncertain. Germline CDR1 and CDR2: SGHDN and FVKESK. The ends were cut back, 1 base at V and 3 bases at J, with 4 bases in the middle. CDR3 size: 13 residues. This CDR3 is CASSQGLNQPQHF. The DNA for the CDR3 is TGTGCCAGCAGCCAAGGGCTCAATCAGCCCCAGCATTTT.

This sequence joins TRBV7-9 and TRBJ2-5; no reliable D call. Germline CDR1 reads SEHNR; CDR2 reads FQNEAQ (reference sequence). CDR3 length: 17 residues. With 5 bases removed from V and 4 bases from J, the gap between germline ends came to 23 bases. CDR3 sequence reads: CASSPDPTRSWGETQYF. The CDR3 DNA sequence: TGTGCCAGCAGCCCCGACCCCACACGTAGTTGGGGAGAGACCCAGTACTTC.

This clonotype was observed many times. The V gene is TRBV5-5, the J gene TRBJ2-2; D not resolved. Germline CDR1 is SGHKS and CDR2 is YYEKEE (reference sequence). This CDR3 spans 15 amino acids. V was shortened by 0 bases and J by 2 bases, with 8 bases between the two germline ends. The CDR3 DNA sequence: TGTGCCAGCAGCTTGGACAGAGCCAACACCGGGGAGCTGTTTTTT. Translating it yields CASSLDRANTGELFF.

The J gene is TRBJ1-1, the V gene TRBV7-9, with 7 nucleotides matching TRBD1. Germline loops: CDR1 SEHNR, CDR2 FQNEAQ (reference sequence). CDR3 size: 13 residues. V gave up 4 bases and J gave up 9 bases; unmatched junction bases: 8. Written as DNA, the CDR3 is TGTGCCAGCAGCTCGACAGGGATGGGAAAAGCTTTCTTT. It is translated as CASSSTGMGKAFF.

There are many counts of this clonotype. The J gene is TRBJ2-3, the V gene TRBV7-9, with D uncertain. CDR3 length: 13 residues. From germline, CDR1 is SEHNR and CDR2 FQNEAQ (reference sequence). The germline V and J ends were trimmed by 5 bases and 5 bases, with 11 bases remaining between them. In nucleotides, the CDR3 is TGTGCCAGCAGCAGCCGCGCCCTAGATACGCAGTATTTT. Protein sequence: CASSSRALDTQYF. The full variable domain, completed using reference TRBV7-9 and TRBJ2-3, is DTGVSQNPRHKITKRGQNVTFRCDPISEHNRLYWYRQTLGQGPEFLTYFQNEAQLEKSRLLSDRFSAERPKGSFSTLEIQRTEQGDSAMYLCASSSRALDTQYFGPGTRLTVL.

This sequence joins TRBV20-1 and TRBJ2-3; 12 nucleotides line up with TRBD2. CDR3 length: 15 residues. Germline CDR1 is DFQATT and CDR2 is SNEGSKA (reference sequence). V shed 6 bases and J 2 bases; nucleotides not matched to a gene: 6. CDR3 loop: CSATGLAGPTDTQYF. As DNA, the CDR3 is TGCAGTGCCACGGGACTAGCGGGCCCCACAGATACGCAGTATTTT.

This clonotype was picked up a small number of times. The genes are TRBV15 and TRBJ1-2; D is unclear. The CDR3 is 12 amino acids. With 0 bases removed from V and 6 bases from J, the gap between germline ends came to 5 bases. CDR1 LNHNV and CDR2 YYDKDF come from the germline V gene (reference sequence). CDR3 nucleotide sequence: TGTGCCACCAGCAGAGACGTAGATGGCTACACCTTC. Its translation is CATSRDVDGYTF.